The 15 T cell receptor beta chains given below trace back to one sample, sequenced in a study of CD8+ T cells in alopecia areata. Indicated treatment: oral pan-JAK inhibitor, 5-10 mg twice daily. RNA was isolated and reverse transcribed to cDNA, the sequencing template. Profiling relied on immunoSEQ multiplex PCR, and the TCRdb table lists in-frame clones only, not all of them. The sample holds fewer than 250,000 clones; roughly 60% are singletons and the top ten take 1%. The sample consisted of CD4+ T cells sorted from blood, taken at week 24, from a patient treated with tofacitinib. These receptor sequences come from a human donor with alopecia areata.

CDR3 in DNA: TGTGCCACCAGCAGAGATACTCTTGGGTCCTATGGCTACACCTTC. It codes for CATSRDTLGSYGYTF. This sequence joins TRBV15 and TRBJ1-2; D gene ambiguous. Germline loops: CDR1 LNHNV, CDR2 YYDKDF (reference sequence). The CDR3 contains 15 residues. Trimming removed 0 bases from V and 4 bases from J, with 12 bases in between.

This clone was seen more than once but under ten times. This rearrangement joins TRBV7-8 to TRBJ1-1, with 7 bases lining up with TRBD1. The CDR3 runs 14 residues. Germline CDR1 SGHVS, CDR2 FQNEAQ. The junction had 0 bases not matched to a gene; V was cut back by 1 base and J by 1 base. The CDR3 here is CASSLGQGNTEAFF. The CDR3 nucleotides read TGTGCCAGCAGCTTAGGACAGGGGAACACTGAAGCTTTCTTT.

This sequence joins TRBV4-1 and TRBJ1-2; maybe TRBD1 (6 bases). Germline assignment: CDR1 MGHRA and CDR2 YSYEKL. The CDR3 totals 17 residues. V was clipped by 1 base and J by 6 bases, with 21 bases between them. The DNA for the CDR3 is TGCGCCAGCAGCCAAGTCCTTGTGGCAGGGGCAGTGGATGGCTACACCTTC. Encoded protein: CASSQVLVAGAVDGYTF.

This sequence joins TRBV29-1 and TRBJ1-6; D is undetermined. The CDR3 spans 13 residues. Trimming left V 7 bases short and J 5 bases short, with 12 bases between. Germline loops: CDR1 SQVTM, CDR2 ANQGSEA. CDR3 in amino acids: CSAKDGDNSPLHF. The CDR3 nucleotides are TGCAGCGCCAAGGACGGGGATAATTCACCCCTCCACTTT.

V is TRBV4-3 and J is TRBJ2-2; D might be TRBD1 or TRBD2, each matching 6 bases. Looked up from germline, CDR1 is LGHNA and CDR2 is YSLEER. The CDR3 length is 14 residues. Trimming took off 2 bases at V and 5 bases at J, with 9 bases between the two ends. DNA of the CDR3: TGCGCCAGCAGCCAATTAGGGGGGACCGGGGAGCTGTTTTTT. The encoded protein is CASSQLGGTGELFF.

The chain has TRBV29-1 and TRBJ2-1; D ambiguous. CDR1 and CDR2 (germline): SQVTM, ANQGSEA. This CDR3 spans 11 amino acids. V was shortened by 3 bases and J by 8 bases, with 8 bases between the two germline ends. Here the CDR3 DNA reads TGCAGCGTTGATCTAGTCCATGAGCAGTTCTTC. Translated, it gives CSVDLVHEQFF.

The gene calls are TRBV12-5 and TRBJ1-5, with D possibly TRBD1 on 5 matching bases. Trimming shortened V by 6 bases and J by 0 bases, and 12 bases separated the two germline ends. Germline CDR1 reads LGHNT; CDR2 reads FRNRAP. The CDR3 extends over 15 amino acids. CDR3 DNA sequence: TGTGCTAGTGGCCCCGGACATAATAGCAATCAGCCCCAGCATTTT. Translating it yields CASGPGHNSNQPQHF.

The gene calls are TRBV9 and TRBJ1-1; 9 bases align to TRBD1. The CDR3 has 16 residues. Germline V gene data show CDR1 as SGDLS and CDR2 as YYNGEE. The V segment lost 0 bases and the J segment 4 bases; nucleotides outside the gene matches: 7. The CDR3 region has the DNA TGTGCCAGCAGCGTAGCTACAGGGGGCCCTGGCACTGAAGCTTTCTTT. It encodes CASSVATGGPGTEAFF. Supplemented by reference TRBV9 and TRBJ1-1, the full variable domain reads DSGVTQTPKHLITATGQRVTLRCSPRSGDLSVYWYQQSLDQGLQFLIQYYNGEERAKGNILERFSAQQFPDLHSELNLSSLELGDSALYFCASSVATGGPGTEAFFGQGTRLTVV.

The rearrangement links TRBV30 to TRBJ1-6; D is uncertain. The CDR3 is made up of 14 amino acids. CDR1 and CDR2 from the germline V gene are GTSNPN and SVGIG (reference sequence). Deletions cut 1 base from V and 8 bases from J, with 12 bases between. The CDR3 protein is CAWSGGFRDSPLHF. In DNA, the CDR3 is TGTGCCTGGAGTGGGGGTTTTCGAGATTCACCCCTCCACTTT.

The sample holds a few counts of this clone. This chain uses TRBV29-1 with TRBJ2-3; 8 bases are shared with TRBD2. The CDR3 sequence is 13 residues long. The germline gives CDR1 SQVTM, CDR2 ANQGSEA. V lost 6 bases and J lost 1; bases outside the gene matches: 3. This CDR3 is CSVNSGGTDTQYF. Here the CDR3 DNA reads TGCAGCGTGAATAGCGGGGGCACAGATACGCAGTATTTT.

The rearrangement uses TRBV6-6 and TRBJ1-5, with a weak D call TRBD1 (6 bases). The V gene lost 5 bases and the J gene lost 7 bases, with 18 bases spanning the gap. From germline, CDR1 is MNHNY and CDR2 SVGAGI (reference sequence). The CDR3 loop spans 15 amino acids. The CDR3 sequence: CASSTGGREGQPQHF. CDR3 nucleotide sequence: TGTGCCAGCAGTACGGGGGGCAGGGAAGGGCAGCCCCAGCATTTT.

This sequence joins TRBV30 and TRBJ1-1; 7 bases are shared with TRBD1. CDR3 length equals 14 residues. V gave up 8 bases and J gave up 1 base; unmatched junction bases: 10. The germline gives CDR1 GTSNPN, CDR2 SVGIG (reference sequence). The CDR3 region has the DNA TGTGCCGGATATCGGGACAGCCCGAACACTGAAGCTTTCTTT. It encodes CAGYRDSPNTEAFF.

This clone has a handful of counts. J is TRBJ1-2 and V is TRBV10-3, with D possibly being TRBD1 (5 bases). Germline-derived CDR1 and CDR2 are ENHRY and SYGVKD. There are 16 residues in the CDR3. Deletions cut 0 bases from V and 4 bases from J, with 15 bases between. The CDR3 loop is CAISESVLRDVYGYTF. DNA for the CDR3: TGTGCCATCAGTGAGTCTGTTTTGCGGGACGTCTATGGCTACACCTTC.

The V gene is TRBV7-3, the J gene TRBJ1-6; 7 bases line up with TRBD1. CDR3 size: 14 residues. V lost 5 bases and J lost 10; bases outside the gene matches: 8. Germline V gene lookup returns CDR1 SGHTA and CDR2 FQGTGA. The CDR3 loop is CASSPGTVGSPLHF. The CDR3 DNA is TGTGCCAGCAGCCCTGGGACAGTCGGGTCACCCCTCCACTTT.

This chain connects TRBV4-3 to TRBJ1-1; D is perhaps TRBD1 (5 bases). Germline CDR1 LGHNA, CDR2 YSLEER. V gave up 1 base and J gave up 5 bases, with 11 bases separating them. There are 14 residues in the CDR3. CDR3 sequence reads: CASSQAWGGTEAFF. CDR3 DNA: TGCGCCAGCAGCCAAGCCTGGGGGGGGACTGAAGCTTTCTTT.